This TCR beta chain was identified in a study of technical replicates of blood from a few donors. This CDR3 is 19 amino acids long. Germline-derived CDR1 and CDR2 are SEHNR and FQNEAQ (reference sequence). After removal of 2 bases from V and 0 bases from J, the junction contained 12 bases not matched to a gene. This clone was observed a single time. Produced via immunoSEQ multiplex PCR; TCRdb's table is partial and in-frame only. The data hold some 77,000 clones, with about 92% observed a single time. This chain links TRBV7-9 with TRBJ2-1; 8 bases are shared with TRBD1. The sample consisted of T cells isolated from PBMCs. The origin of this receptor is a human donor in good health. The CDR3 loop is CASSLTPYRGITSYNEQFF. CDR3 coding DNA: TGTGCCAGCAGCTTAACCCCGTACAGGGGGATAACCTCCTACAATGAGCAGTTCTTC. The whole variable domain, remainder taken from reference TRBV7-9 and TRBJ2-1, is DTGVSQNPRHKITKRGQNVTFRCDPISEHNRLYWYRQTLGQGPEFLTYFQNEAQLEKSRLLSDRFSAERPKGSFSTLEIQRTEQGDSAMYLCASSLTPYRGITSYNEQFFGPGTRLTVL.